The source of this T cell receptor (beta chain) is a study of blood T cell repertoires in COVID-19. In the study overall: The samples span acute and convalescent COVID-19 from the United States, Italy and Spain.

Original handling: Reference gene primer amplification yielded estimated nucleated cell counts. Clones were sequenced by immunoSEQ multiplex PCR, and TCRdb holds only the in-frame ones, with some missing. V and J calls and clone size are given by that table; D and trimming were obtained from the DNA. The sample lists about 140,000 clones; over 80% were seen once. V was clipped by 0 bases and J by 2 bases; unmatched bases: 8. Germline assignment: CDR1 LGHNA and CDR2 YNFKEQ. The CDR3 length is 17 residues. Sequenced sample: PBMCs or T cells enriched from blood (not recorded which). The V and J genes are TRBV4-2 and TRBJ1-1, with 8 bases that match TRBD1. This TCR was sampled from a man aged 65 to 85 who had been exposed to COVID-19. The CDR3 DNA is TGTGCCAGCAGCCAAGAAGGGTCAGGGGGCCCCAACACTGAAGCTTTCTTT. It yields the protein CASSQEGSGGPNTEAFF.